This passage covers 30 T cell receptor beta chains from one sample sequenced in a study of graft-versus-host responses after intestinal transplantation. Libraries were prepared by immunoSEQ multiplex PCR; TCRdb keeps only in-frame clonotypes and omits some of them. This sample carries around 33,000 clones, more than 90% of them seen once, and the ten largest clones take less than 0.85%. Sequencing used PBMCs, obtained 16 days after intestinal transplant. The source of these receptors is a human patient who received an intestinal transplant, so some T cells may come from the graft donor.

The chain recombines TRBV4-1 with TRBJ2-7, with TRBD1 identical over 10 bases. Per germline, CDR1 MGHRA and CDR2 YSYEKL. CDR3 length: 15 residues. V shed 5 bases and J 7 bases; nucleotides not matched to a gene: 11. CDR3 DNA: TGCGCCAGCAGCTCCCGACAGGGGGCAATTCGGGAGCAGTACTTC. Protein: CASSSRQGAIREQYF.

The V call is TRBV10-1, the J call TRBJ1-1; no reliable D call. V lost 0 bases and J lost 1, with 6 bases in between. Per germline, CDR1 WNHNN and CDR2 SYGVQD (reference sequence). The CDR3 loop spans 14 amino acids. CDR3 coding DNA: TGCGCCAGCAGTGAGTCGATCGGGAACACTGAAGCTTTCTTT. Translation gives CASSESIGNTEAFF.

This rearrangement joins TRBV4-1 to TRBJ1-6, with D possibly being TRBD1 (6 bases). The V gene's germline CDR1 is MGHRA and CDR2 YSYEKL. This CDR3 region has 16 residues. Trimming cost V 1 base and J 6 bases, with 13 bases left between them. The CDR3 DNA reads TGCGCCAGCAGCCAAGGTACTACAGGGAGTAATTCACCCCTCCACTTT. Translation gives CASSQGTTGSNSPLHF.

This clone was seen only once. The CDR3: CASSYGPGPLLYEQYF. The CDR3 DNA is TGTGCCAGCAGTTATGGTCCGGGACCTCTGCTCTACGAGCAGTACTTC. V gene TRBV6-5 combines with J gene TRBJ2-7, with D tentatively TRBD1 or TRBD2 (5 bases each). Trimming pared 3 bases from V and 3 bases from J, leaving 18 bases between. The V gene's germline CDR1 is MNHEY and CDR2 SVGAGI. The CDR3 has 16 residues.

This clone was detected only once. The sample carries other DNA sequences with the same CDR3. The CDR3 sequence: CASSVGGSSTDTQYF. The CDR3 nucleotides are TGTGCCAGCAGCGTAGGAGGGAGTAGCACAGATACGCAGTATTTT. V is TRBV9 and J is TRBJ2-3; D possibly corresponds to TRBD2 (5 bases). Trimming left V 0 bases short and J 0 bases short, with 8 bases between. In germline, CDR1 is SGDLS, CDR2 YYNGEE. The length of the CDR3 is 15 residues.

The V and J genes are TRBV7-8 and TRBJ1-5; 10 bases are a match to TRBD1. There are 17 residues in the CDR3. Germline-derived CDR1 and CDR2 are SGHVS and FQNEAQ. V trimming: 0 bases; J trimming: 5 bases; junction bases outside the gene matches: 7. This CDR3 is CASSLAGTGVWDQPQHF. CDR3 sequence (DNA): TGTGCCAGCAGCTTAGCCGGGACAGGGGTTTGGGATCAGCCCCAGCATTTT.

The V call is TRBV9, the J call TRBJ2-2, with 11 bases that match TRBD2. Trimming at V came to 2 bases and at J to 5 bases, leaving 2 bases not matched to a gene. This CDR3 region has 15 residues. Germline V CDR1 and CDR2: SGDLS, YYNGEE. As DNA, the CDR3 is TGTGCCAGCAGCGTTAGCGGGAGGGAGACCGGGGAGCTGTTTTTT. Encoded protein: CASSVSGRETGELFF.

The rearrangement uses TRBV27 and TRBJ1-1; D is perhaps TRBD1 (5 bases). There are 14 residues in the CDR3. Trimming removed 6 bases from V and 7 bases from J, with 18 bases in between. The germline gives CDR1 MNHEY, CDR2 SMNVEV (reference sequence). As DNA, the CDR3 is TGTGCCAGCAGCCCCGGGGCAGTCGGGAATGAAGCTTTCTTT. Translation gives CASSPGAVGNEAFF.

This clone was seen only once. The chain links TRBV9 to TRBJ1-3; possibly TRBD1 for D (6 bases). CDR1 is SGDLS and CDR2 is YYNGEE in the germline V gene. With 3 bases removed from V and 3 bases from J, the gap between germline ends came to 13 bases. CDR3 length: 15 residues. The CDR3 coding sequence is TGTGCCAGCAGCGCCGGGACAAGCGGTGGAAACACCATATATTTT. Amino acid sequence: CASSAGTSGGNTIYF. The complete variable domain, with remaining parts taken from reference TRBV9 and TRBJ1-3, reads DSGVTQTPKHLITATGQRVTLRCSPRSGDLSVYWYQQSLDQGLQFLIQYYNGEERAKGNILERFSAQQFPDLHSELNLSSLELGDSALYFCASSAGTSGGNTIYFGEGSWLTVV.

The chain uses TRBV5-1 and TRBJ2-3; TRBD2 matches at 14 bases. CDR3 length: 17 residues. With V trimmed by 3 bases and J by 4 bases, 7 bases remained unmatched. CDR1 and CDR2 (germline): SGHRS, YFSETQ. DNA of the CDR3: TGCGCCAGCAGCTGGAGGACTAGCGGGAGGCAGGCAGATACGCAGTATTTT. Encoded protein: CASSWRTSGRQADTQYF.

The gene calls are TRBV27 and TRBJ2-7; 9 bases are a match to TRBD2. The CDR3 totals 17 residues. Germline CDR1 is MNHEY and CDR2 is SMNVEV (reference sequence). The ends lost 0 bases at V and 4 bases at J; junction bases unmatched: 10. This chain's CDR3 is CASSLSLLAGLLYEQYF. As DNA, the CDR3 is TGTGCCAGCAGTTTATCTTTACTAGCGGGCCTCCTATACGAGCAGTACTTC.

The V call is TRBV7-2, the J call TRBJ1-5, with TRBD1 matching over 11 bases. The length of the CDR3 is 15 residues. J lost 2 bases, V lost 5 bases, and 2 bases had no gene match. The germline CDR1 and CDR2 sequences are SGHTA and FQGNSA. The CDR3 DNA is TGTGCCAGCAGCACGGACAGGGGGCGCAATCAGCCCCAGCATTTT. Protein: CASSTDRGRNQPQHF.

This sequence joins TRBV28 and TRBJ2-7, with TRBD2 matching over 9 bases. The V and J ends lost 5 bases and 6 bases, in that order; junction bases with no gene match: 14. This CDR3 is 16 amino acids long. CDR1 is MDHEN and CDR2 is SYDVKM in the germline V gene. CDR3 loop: CASSLYRIAGESEQYF. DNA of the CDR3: TGTGCCAGCAGTCTTTATCGGATAGCGGGAGAATCCGAGCAGTACTTC. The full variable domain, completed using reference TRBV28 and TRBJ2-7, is DVKVTQSSRYLVKRTGEKVFLECVQDMDHENMFWYRQDPGLGLRLIYFSYDVKMKEKGDIPEGYSVSREKKERFSLILESASTNQTSMYLCASSLYRIAGESEQYFGPGTRLTVT.

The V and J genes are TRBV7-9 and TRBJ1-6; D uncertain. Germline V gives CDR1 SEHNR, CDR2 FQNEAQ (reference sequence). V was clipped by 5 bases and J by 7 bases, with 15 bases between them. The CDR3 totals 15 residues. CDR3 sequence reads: CASSTPSTWNSPLHF. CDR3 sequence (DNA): TGTGCCAGCAGCACCCCGTCCACGTGGAATTCACCCCTCCACTTT.

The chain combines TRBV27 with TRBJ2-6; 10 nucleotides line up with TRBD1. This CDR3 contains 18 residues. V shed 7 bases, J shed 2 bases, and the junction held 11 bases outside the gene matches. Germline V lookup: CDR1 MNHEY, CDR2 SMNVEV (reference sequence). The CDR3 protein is CASTSRDRGPPGANVLTF. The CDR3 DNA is TGTGCCAGCACCTCACGGGACAGGGGACCGCCTGGGGCCAACGTCCTGACTTTC.

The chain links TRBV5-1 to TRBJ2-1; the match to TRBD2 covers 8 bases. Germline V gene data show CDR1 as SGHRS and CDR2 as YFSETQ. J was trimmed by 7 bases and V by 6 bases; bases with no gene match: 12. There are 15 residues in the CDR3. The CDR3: CASTRGSGSQNEQFF. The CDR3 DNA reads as TGCGCCAGCACCCGAGGGAGCGGGAGTCAGAATGAGCAGTTCTTC. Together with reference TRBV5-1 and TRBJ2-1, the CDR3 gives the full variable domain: KAGVTQTPRYLIKTRGQQVTLSCSPISGHRSVSWYQQTPGQGLQFLFEYFSETQRNKGNFPGRFSGRQFSNSRSEMNVSTLELGDSALYLCASTRGSGSQNEQFFGPGTRLTVL.

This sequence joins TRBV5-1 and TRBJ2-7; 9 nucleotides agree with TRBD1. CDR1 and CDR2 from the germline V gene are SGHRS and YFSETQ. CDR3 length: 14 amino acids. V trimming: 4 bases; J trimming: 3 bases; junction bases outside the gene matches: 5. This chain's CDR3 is CASSRTGAYYEQYF. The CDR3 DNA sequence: TGCGCCAGCAGCCGGACAGGGGCCTACTACGAGCAGTACTTC.

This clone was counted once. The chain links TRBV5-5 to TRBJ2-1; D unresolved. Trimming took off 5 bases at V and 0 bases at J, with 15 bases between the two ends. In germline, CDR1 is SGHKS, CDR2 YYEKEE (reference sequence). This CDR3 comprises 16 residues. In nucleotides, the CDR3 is TGTGCCAGCAGACACCAGAGGTTCTTCTCCTACAATGAGCAGTTCTTC. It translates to CASRHQRFFSYNEQFF.

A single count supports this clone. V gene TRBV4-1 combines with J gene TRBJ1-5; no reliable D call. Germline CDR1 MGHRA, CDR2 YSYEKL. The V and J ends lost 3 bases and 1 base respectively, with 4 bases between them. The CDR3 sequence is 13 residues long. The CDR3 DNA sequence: TGCGCCAGCAGCCAGGCCAGCAATCAGCCCCAGCATTTT. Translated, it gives CASSQASNQPQHF.

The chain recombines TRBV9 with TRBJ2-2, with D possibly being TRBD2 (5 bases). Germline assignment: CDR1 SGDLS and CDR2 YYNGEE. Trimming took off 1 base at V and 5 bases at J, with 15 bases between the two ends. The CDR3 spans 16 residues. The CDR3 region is CASSVPPSGMTGELFF. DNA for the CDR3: TGTGCCAGCAGCGTACCCCCGAGCGGAATGACCGGGGAGCTGTTTTTT.

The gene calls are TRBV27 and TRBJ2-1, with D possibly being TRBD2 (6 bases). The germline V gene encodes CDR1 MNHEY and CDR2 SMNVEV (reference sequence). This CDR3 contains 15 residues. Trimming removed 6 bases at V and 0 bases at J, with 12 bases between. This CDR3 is CASSRDSSSYNEQFF. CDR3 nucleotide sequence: TGTGCCAGCAGCAGGGACTCCAGCTCCTACAATGAGCAGTTCTTC.

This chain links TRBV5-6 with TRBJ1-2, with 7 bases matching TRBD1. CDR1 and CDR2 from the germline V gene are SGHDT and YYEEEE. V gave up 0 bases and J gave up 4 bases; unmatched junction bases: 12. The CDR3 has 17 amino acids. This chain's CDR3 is CASSLVGKTGTPYGYTF. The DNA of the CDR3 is TGTGCCAGCAGCTTGGTGGGCAAGACAGGGACTCCCTATGGCTACACCTTC.

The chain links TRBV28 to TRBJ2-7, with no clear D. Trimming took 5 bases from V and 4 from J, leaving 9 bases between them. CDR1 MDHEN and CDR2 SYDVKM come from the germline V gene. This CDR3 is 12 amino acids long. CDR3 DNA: TGTGCCAGCAGTCTTCCCCCTTACGAGCAGTACTTC. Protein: CASSLPPYEQYF.

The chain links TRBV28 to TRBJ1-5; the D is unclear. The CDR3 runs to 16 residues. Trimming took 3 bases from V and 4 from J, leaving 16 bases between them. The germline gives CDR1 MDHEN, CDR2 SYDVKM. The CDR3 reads CASSLRQWSVNQPQHF. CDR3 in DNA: TGTGCCAGCAGTTTGAGGCAGTGGTCCGTAAATCAGCCCCAGCATTTT.

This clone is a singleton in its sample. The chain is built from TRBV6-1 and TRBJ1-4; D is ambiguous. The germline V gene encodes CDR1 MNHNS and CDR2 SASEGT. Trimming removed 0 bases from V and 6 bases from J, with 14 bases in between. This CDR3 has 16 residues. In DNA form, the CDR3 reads TGTGCCAGCAGTGAAGCCCCCGTGCGTCCGGATGAAAAACTGTTTTTT. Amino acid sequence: CASSEAPVRPDEKLFF.

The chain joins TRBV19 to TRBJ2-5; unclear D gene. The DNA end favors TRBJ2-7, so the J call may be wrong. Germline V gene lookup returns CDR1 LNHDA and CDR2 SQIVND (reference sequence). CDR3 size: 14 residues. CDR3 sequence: CASSIRHLAYEQYF. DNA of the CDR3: TGTGCCAGTAGTATAAGGCACCTGGCCTACGAGCAGTACTTC.

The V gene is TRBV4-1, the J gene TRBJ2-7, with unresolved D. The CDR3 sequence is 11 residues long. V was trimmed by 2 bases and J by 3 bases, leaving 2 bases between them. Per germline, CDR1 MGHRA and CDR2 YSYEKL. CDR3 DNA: TGCGCCAGCAGCCAAAACTACGAGCAGTACTTC. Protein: CASSQNYEQYF.

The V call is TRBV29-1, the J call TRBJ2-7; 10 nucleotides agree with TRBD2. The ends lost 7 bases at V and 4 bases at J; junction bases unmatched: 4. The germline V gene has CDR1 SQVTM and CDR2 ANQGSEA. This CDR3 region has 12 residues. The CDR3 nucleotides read TGCAGCGCTGGACTAGCGGATTACGAGCAGTACTTC. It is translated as CSAGLADYEQYF.

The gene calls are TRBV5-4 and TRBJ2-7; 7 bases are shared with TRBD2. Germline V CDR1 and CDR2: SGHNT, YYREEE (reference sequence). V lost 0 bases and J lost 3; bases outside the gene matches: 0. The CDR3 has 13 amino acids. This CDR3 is CASSLASGYEQYF. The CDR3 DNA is TGTGCCAGCAGCTTGGCTAGCGGCTACGAGCAGTACTTC.

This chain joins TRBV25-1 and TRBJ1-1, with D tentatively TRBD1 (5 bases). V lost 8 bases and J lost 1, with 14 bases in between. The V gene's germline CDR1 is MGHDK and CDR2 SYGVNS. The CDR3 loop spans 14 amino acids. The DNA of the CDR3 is TGTGCCAGCGCACTAGGGGTTTCGAACACTGAAGCTTTCTTT. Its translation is CASALGVSNTEAFF.